This TCR beta chain is drawn from a study of OX40 agonist ivuxolimab in advanced cancers. Background on the whole study: Ivuxolimab was an agonistic, fully human IgG2 monoclonal antibody directed against OX40 (CD134), a costimulatory receptor. Intravenous ivuxolimab was administered to patients every 2 weeks at six dose levels: 0.01, 0.1, 0.3, 1.5, 3 and 10 mg/kg. Of the 50 to 55 dose-escalation patients, hepatocellular carcinoma was present in roughly 19, melanoma in some 15, renal cell carcinoma in 9 and head and neck cancer in 9. The dose-escalation cohort was over 70% male with a mean age of about 58 years, ranging from 23 to 79. Patients were allowed to have had prior anti-PD-1, anti-PD-L1 or anti-CTLA-4 therapy, and approximately 40% of the dose-escalation patients had been treated with checkpoint inhibitors. Partial responses were achieved by three dose-escalation patients, of whom one had hepatocellular carcinoma and two had cutaneous melanoma. Peripheral TCRbeta sequencing was intended to test whether TCR sequence diversity was altered and clonal T-cell expansion was caused by ivuxolimab. The monotherapy dose-escalation portion (N = 52 patients) of the phase I ivuxolimab trial is reported in the paper.

General study outcomes and caveats: At doses of 0.1 to 3.0 mg/kg, clonal expansion of both CD4+ and CD8+ T cells in blood was seen between baseline and week 6. After ivuxolimab, CD8+ T cells had more expanded clones than CD4+ T cells on average. The antigen specificity of the peripheral T cells that underwent clonal expansion was not determined. Low levels of normalized T-cell clonal expansion were also seen in some patients who did not respond. In the 0.1-3.0 mg/kg groups, partial responders had among the lowest normalized peripheral clonal expansion, particularly in CD8+ T cells.

To sequence the TCRbeta CDR3 region, genomic DNA was isolated from the sorted cells. The immunoSEQ Assay was used to sequence the TCRbeta CDR3 regions. TCRdb limited this immuneACCESS table to in-frame rearrangements with V and J called. A share of clones is missing; checked studies link under half to unresolved V genes, and the rest is unexplained. This sample is represented by around 66,000 clones; approximately 84% of them were singletons. Jointly, the top ten make up less than 4.5% of the sample. As to this clone: The specificity of this receptor is unknown. No much larger clonotype is one base removed from it; base qualities were not supplied.

Patients with a history of autoimmune disease or receiving systemic immunosuppression were excluded from the trial. Peripheral blood for TCR sequencing was collected from all dose cohorts at baseline, on cycle 4 day 1, and on cycle 7 day 1. Samples were obtained from an open-label, multicenter, first-in-human phase I dose-escalation trial of ivuxolimab. Adults with locally advanced or metastatic melanoma, renal cell, hepatocellular, or head and neck squamous cell carcinoma were enrolled in the trial. CD4+ and CD8+ T cells were sorted separately from peripheral blood before TCR sequencing. The TCR originated in an adult with an advanced solid tumor such as melanoma, head and neck, liver or kidney cancer. The sequencing here drew on CD4+ or CD8+ T cells sorted from blood, taken in a trial of the OX40 agonist ivuxolimab.

In nucleotide form, the sequence is TGCGCCAGCAGCCAAGACCCAGGGAAGGACTATGGCTACACCTTC. It encodes CASSQDPGKDYGYTF. The V and J genes are TRBV4-1 and TRBJ1-2; a weak D assignment points to TRBD1 (5 bases agree). The germline V gene provides CDR1 MGHRA and CDR2 YSYEKL. V is shortened by 0 bases, J by 3 bases, and the region joining them spans 11 bases. The cysteine opens and the phenylalanine closes a CDR3 of 15 amino acids. CDR3 DNA only is kept here, 45 bases in frame from base 1.